The 9 T cell receptor beta chains below come from one sample, sequenced in a study of CXCR3-negative and CXCR3-positive naive CD8 T cells. UMI-labeled 5' RACE yielded the TRB cDNA libraries. TCRdb re-called the 5' RACE reads and shows each CDR3 protein once, DNA omitted. The sample table sets out about 39,000 distinct CDR3 sequences. The sequencing input was memory CD8+ T cells from blood. These receptor sequences come from a human donor in good health. Some clones in this sample may be carry-over from other donors' samples.

The V gene is TRBV28, the J gene TRBJ2-7. Germline lookup yields CDR1 MDHEN and CDR2 SYDVKM. There are 16 residues in the CDR3. The CDR3 spells CASSFLSRGTPYEQYF. Supplemented by reference TRBV28 and TRBJ2-7, the full variable domain reads DVKVTQSSRYLVKRTGEKVFLECVQDMDHENMFWYRQDPGLGLRLIYFSYDVKMKEKGDIPEGYSVSREKKERFSLILESASTNQTSMYLCASSFLSRGTPYEQYFGPGTRLTVT.

The V and J genes are TRBV6-2 or TRBV6-3 and TRBJ2-1; the TCRdb call, TRBD1, lacks DNA for checking. The CDR3 has 13 residues. Germline assignment: CDR1 MNHEY and CDR2 SVGEGT. CDR3 region: CASRDSPYNEQFF.

J is TRBJ2-1 and V is TRBV28; TCRdb reports TRBD2, a call that lacks DNA to check it against. The V gene's germline CDR1 is MDHEN and CDR2 SYDVKM. The length of the CDR3 is 14 residues. CDR3 residues: CASSRTSGSNEQFF.

V gene TRBV29-1 combines with J gene TRBJ1-3. Germline V gives CDR1 SQVTM, CDR2 ANQGSEA. The CDR3 extends over 12 amino acids. CDR3 residues: CSVDSSGNTIYF.

The chain links TRBV12-3 or TRBV12-4 to TRBJ2-2; TCRdb indicates TRBD1, and absent DNA this call remains unverified. The CDR3 spans 14 residues. CDR3 protein: CASSPTGGAGELFF.

This chain connects TRBV7-9 to TRBJ2-5; TCRdb calls TRBD1, which cannot be checked without DNA. CDR1 and CDR2 (germline): SEHNR, FQNEAQ (reference sequence). This CDR3 is 14 amino acids long. The CDR3 reads CASSSPVEGETQYF.

The chain is built from TRBV6-5 and TRBJ1-1; with no DNA, the TCRdb D assignment of TRBD1 cannot be verified. Germline CDR1 MNHEY, CDR2 SVGAGI. The CDR3 has 16 residues. CDR3 residues: CASSYNPGAMNTEAFF.

The chain is built from TRBV7-2 and TRBJ2-5; TCRdb gives TRBD2 as the D gene, but with no DNA this cannot be confirmed. The germline CDR1 and CDR2 sequences are SGHTA and FQGNSA. The CDR3 has 18 residues. This chain's CDR3 is CASSLRLAGGLSQETQYF.

This CDR3 is CARSGIAREQYF. The V call is TRBV21-1, the J call TRBJ2-7; TCRdb picks TRBD1, but there is no DNA to check that call. TRBV21-1 is deemed a pseudogene. The CDR3 totals 12 residues.